What follows are 21 T cell receptor beta chains derived from one specimen sequenced in a study of cytomegalovirus exposure and HLA in healthy donors. Sequenced by immunoSEQ multiplex PCR; TCRdb stores in-frame clones only, minus some. This table has about 360,000 clones, roughly 88% appearing once. Sequencing was performed on PBMCs. These receptors originate from a woman aged 18-35 years in good health and CMV-seronegative.

The chain recombines TRBV19 with TRBJ2-7; D is possibly TRBD2 (5 bases). From germline, CDR1 is LNHDA and CDR2 SQIVND (reference sequence). The V and J ends lost 1 base and 0 bases respectively, with 13 bases between them. The CDR3 is 16 residues long. The CDR3 nucleotides read TGTGCCAGTAGTATAGGTCCGGGGAGAAGCTCCTACGAGCAGTACTTC. Amino acids: CASSIGPGRSSYEQYF. The complete variable domain, with remaining parts taken from reference TRBV19 and TRBJ2-7, reads DGGITQSPKYLFRKEGQNVTLSCEQNLNHDAMYWYRQDPGQGLRLIYYSQIVNDFQKGDIAEGYSVSREKKESFPLTVTSAQKNPTAFYLCASSIGPGRSSYEQYFGPGTRLTVT.

The chain carries TRBV28 and TRBJ2-2; tentatively, D is TRBD2 (6 bases). Germline V CDR1 and CDR2: MDHEN, SYDVKM. Trimming pared 5 bases from V and 2 bases from J, leaving 12 bases between. This CDR3 is built from 15 residues. CDR3: CASSQWGVNTGELFF. The CDR3 bases are TGTGCCAGCAGTCAGTGGGGGGTTAACACCGGGGAGCTGTTTTTT.

The chain couples TRBV9 to TRBJ2-1, with TRBD2 identical over 15 bases. With V trimmed by 3 bases and J by 0 bases, 7 bases remained unmatched. In germline, CDR1 is SGDLS, CDR2 YYNGEE. The CDR3 is 19 amino acids. The CDR3 here is CASSGGLAGGGRSYNEQFF. CDR3 nucleotide sequence: TGTGCCAGCAGCGGGGGACTAGCGGGAGGAGGGCGCTCCTACAATGAGCAGTTCTTC.

Only one count was recorded for this clone. This chain uses TRBV7-8 with TRBJ2-7, with 9 bases that match TRBD2. The germline V gene encodes CDR1 SGHVS and CDR2 FQNEAQ. V was pared by 6 bases and J by 2 bases, with 8 bases of the junction left unmatched. The CDR3 extends over 15 amino acids. CDR3 region: CASRLRGGAPYEQYF. The CDR3 bases are TGTGCCAGCAGACTACGCGGGGGGGCCCCCTACGAGCAGTACTTC. The entire variable domain, with the rest obtained from reference TRBV7-8 and TRBJ2-7, is as follows: GAGVSQSPRYKVAKRGQDVALRCDPISGHVSLFWYQQALGQGPEFLTYFQNEAQLDKSGLPSDRFFAERPEGSVSTLKIQRTQQEDSAVYLCASRLRGGAPYEQYFGPGTRLTVT.

This chain links TRBV28 with TRBJ1-2, with D hard to call. This CDR3 has 14 amino acids. The germline V and J ends were trimmed by 2 bases and 3 bases, with 10 bases remaining between them. Germline V gene sequence: CDR1 MDHEN, CDR2 SYDVKM. CDR3 DNA sequence: TGTGCCAGCAGTTTAACCCCAGATTACTATGGCTACACCTTC. This sequence encodes CASSLTPDYYGYTF.

J is TRBJ1-1 and V is TRBV5-5, with D possibly TRBD1 on 6 matching bases. CDR3 length: 16 amino acids. The germline gives CDR1 SGHKS, CDR2 YYEKEE (reference sequence). Deletions cut 2 bases from V and 0 bases from J, with 14 bases between. The chain's CDR3 is CASSLRTAMMNTEAFF. Written as DNA, the CDR3 is TGTGCCAGCAGCTTACGGACAGCCATGATGAACACTGAAGCTTTCTTT. The whole variable domain, remainder taken from reference TRBV5-5 and TRBJ1-1, is DAGVTQSPTHLIKTRGQQVTLRCSPISGHKSVSWYQQVLGQGPQFIFQYYEKEERGRGNFPDRFSARQFPNYSSELNVNALLLGDSALYLCASSLRTAMMNTEAFFGQGTRLTVV.

The count of this clone is one. The chain joins TRBV6-5 to TRBJ1-5, with TRBD1 matching over 7 bases. From germline, CDR1 is MNHEY and CDR2 SVGAGI. The CDR3 is 15 amino acids. V shed 5 bases, J shed 4 bases, and the junction held 8 bases outside the gene matches. Written as DNA, the CDR3 is TGTGCCAGCAGTGGCCAGGGGGTAAGGAATCAGCCCCAGCATTTT. Translated, it gives CASSGQGVRNQPQHF.

The table lists this clone with a few counts. The rearrangement joins TRBV2 to TRBJ2-7; TRBD2 matches 11 bases. The V gene end was trimmed by 11 bases and the J gene end by 7 bases; junction bases not matched to a gene: 10. The CDR3 has 13 residues. Germline V gene sequence: CDR1 SNHLY, CDR2 FYNNEI. For the CDR3, the DNA is TGTGCCGGGATAGCGGGAGGGCCTCGGGAGCAGTACTTC. It encodes CAGIAGGPREQYF. Supplemented by reference TRBV2 and TRBJ2-7, the full variable domain reads EPEVTQTPSHQVTQMGQEVILRCVPISNHLYFYWYRQILGQKVEFLVSFYNNEISEKSEIFDDQFSVERPDGSNFTLKIRSTKLEDSAMYFCAGIAGGPREQYFGPGTRLTVT.

The chain has TRBV10-3 and TRBJ2-3; 9 bases are shared with TRBD2. The CDR3 runs to 12 residues. Germline trimming cut 9 bases from V and 4 bases from J; bases unmatched to any gene: 2. From germline, CDR1 is ENHRY and CDR2 SYGVKD. CDR3 loop: CAISGSSDTQYF. In DNA form, the CDR3 reads TGTGCCATTAGCGGGAGTTCAGATACGCAGTATTTT.

The CDR3 sequence: CASRPGTRSNEQFF. As DNA, the CDR3 is TGTGCCAGCAGGCCCGGGACAAGATCCAATGAGCAGTTCTTC. J is TRBJ2-1 and V is TRBV6-1; TRBD1 might be the D (6 bases). V lost 6 bases and J 6 bases, leaving 15 bases between the germline ends. This CDR3 spans 14 amino acids. Germline CDR1 reads MNHNS; CDR2 reads SASEGT.

V and J are TRBV28 and TRBJ1-5; 7 nucleotides align to TRBD1. The CDR3 is 16 amino acids. Looked up from germline, CDR1 is MDHEN and CDR2 is SYDVKM. V lost 2 bases and J lost 6; bases outside the gene matches: 10. The CDR3 protein is CASSLVEGAVSQPQHF. The CDR3, as DNA: TGTGCCAGCAGTTTAGTGGAGGGGGCGGTAAGTCAGCCCCAGCATTTT.

This clone was detected only once. This chain links TRBV7-6 with TRBJ2-7; TRBD1 matches 7 bases. Germline V gene data show CDR1 as SGHVS and CDR2 as FNYEAQ. The CDR3 contains 15 residues. Germline trimming cut 4 bases from V and 2 bases from J; bases unmatched to any gene: 8. CDR3 residues: CASSWGKGAAYEQYF. The DNA of the CDR3 is TGTGCCAGCAGCTGGGGGAAGGGGGCGGCCTACGAGCAGTACTTC.

The V call is TRBV4-1, the J call TRBJ2-2; the match to TRBD2 covers 11 bases. The CDR3 sequence is 18 residues long. The junction had 7 bases not matched to a gene; V was cut back by 1 base and J by 3 bases. Germline-derived CDR1 and CDR2 are MGHRA and YSYEKL. The CDR3, as DNA: TGCGCCAGCAGCCAAGGAATTAGCGGGGGGGCTTACACCGGGGAGCTGTTTTTT. Translating it yields CASSQGISGGAYTGELFF.

The V call is TRBV6-5, the J call TRBJ1-6; possibly TRBD1 for D (5 bases). The V gene lost 6 bases and the J gene lost 9 bases, with 12 bases spanning the gap. Germline-derived CDR1 and CDR2 are MNHEY and SVGAGI. CDR3 size: 13 residues. For the CDR3, the DNA is TGTGCCAGCAGGACAGCGACGGGTTCACCCCTCCACTTT. As protein: CASRTATGSPLHF.

The CDR3 reads CASSGALGAETQYF. The DNA of the CDR3 is TGTGCCAGCAGCGGGGCCTTGGGGGCGGAGACCCAGTACTTC. The J gene is TRBJ2-5, the V gene TRBV9; the D gene is possibly TRBD1 (6 bases). Germline CDR1 and CDR2: SGDLS and YYNGEE. The CDR3 is made up of 14 amino acids. V lost 3 bases to trimming and J lost 5 bases, with 14 bases between them.

The rearrangement links TRBV19 to TRBJ1-2, with 8 bases identical to TRBD1. V was pared by 4 bases and J by 4 bases, with 5 bases of the junction left unmatched. This CDR3 is built from 14 residues. Germline loops: CDR1 LNHDA, CDR2 SQIVND (reference sequence). The CDR3 nucleotides read TGTGCCAGTAGTAGGACAGGGTATACCTATGGCTACACCTTC. Translated: CASSRTGYTYGYTF.

V gene TRBV5-1 combines with J gene TRBJ2-1, with TRBD2 identical over 8 bases. Germline loops: CDR1 SGHRS, CDR2 YFSETQ. This CDR3 spans 14 amino acids. V shed 4 bases, J shed 6 bases, and the junction held 6 bases outside the gene matches. CDR3: CASSDGLALNEQFF. The DNA of the CDR3 is TGCGCCAGCAGCGACGGACTAGCCCTCAATGAGCAGTTCTTC.

This chain joins TRBV28 and TRBJ2-7; 7 bases match TRBD1. Germline CDR1 reads MDHEN; CDR2 reads SYDVKM. V trimming: 7 bases; J trimming: 3 bases; junction bases outside the gene matches: 12. The CDR3 sequence is 15 residues long. The CDR3 DNA follows: TGTGCCAGCACCAAAGAGTGGCAGGGGGTCTACGAGCAGTACTTC. Translated, it gives CASTKEWQGVYEQYF. The full variable domain, completed using reference TRBV28 and TRBJ2-7, is DVKVTQSSRYLVKRTGEKVFLECVQDMDHENMFWYRQDPGLGLRLIYFSYDVKMKEKGDIPEGYSVSREKKERFSLILESASTNQTSMYLCASTKEWQGVYEQYFGPGTRLTVT.

This clone was recorded only once. The gene calls are TRBV18 and TRBJ2-7; 12 nucleotides align to TRBD2. V trimming: 4 bases; J trimming: 2 bases; junction bases outside the gene matches: 0. Per the germline V gene, CDR1 is KGHSH and CDR2 is LQKENI. CDR3 length: 14 amino acids. CDR3 protein: CASSRTSGTYEQYF. The CDR3 DNA is TGTGCCAGCTCACGGACTAGCGGGACCTACGAGCAGTACTTC. The whole variable domain, filled in from reference TRBV18 and TRBJ2-7, reads NAGVMQNPRHLVRRRGQEARLRCSPMKGHSHVYWYRQLPEEGLKFMVYLQKENIIDESGMPKERFSAEFPKEGPSILRIQQVVRGDSAAYFCASSRTSGTYEQYFGPGTRLTVT.

The chain uses TRBV27 and TRBJ2-3; possible D gene TRBD1, 5 bases. Between the trimmed V and J ends, which lost 2 bases and 5 bases, there was a span of 20 bases. This CDR3 is built from 17 residues. Per the germline V gene, CDR1 is MNHEY and CDR2 is SMNVEV (reference sequence). The CDR3 here is CASSLRIREINGDTQYF. The CDR3 DNA sequence: TGTGCCAGCAGTTTACGAATCAGGGAAATAAACGGAGATACGCAGTATTTT.

This clone was picked up one time. The chain couples TRBV14 to TRBJ2-5, with a tentative D call TRBD2 (6 bases). Trimming left V 3 bases short and J 4 bases short, with 12 bases between. The CDR3 covers 14 residues. The germline CDR1 and CDR2 sequences are SGHDN and FVKESK. CDR3 nucleotide sequence: TGTGCCAGCAGCCAGTTAGCGGAGAGAGAGACCCAGTACTTC. Protein product: CASSQLAERETQYF.